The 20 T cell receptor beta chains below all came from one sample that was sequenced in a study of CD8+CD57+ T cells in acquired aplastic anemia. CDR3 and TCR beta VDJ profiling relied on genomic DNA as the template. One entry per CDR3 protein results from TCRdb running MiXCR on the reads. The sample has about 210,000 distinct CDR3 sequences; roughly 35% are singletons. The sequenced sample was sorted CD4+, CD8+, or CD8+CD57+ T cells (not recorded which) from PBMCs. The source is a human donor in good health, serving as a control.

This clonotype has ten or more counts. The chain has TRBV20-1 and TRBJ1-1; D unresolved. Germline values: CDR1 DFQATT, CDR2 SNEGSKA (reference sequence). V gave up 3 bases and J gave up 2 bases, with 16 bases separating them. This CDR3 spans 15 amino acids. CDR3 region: CSASPLGRVNTEAFF. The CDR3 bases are TGCAGTGCTAGCCCCTTGGGAAGGGTTAACACTGAAGCTTTCTTT.

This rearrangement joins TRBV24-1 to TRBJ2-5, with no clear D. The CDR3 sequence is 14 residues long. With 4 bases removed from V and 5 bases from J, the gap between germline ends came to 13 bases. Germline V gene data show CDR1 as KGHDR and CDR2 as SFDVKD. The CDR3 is CATSDVGGSETQYF. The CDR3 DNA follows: TGTGCCACCAGTGACGTCGGCGGCAGTGAGACCCAGTACTTC.

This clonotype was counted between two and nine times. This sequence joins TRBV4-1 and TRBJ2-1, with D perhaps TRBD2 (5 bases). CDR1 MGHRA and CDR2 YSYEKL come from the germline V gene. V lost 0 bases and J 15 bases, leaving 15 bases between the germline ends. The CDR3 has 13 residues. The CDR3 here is CASSQDRYGGLFF. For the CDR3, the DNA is TGCGCCAGCAGCCAAGATCGATACGGAGGTCTGTTCTTC.

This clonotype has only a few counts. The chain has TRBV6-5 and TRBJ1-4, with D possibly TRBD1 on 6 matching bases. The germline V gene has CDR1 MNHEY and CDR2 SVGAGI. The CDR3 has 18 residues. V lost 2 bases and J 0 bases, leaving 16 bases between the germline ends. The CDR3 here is CASSYGGAGAATNEKLFF. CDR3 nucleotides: TGTGCCAGCAGTTACGGGGGTGCAGGGGCTGCAACTAATGAAAAACTGTTTTTT.

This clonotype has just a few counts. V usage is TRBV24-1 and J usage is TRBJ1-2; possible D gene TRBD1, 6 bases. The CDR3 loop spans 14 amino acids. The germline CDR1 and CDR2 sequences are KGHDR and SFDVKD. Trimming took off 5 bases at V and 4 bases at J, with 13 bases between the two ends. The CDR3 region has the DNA TGTGCCACCAGTGTTGGTTCGGACAGCTATGGCTACACCTTC. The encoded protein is CATSVGSDSYGYTF.

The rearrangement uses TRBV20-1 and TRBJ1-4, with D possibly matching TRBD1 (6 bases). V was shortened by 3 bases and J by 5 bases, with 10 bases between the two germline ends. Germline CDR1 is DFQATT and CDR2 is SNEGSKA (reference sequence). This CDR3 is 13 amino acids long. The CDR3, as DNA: TGCAGTGCTAGGGACAGAAGAAATGAAAAACTGTTTTTT. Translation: CSARDRRNEKLFF.

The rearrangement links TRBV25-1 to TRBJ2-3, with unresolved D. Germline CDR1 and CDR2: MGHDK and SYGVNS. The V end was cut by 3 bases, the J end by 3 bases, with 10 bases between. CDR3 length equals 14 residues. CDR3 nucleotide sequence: TGTGCCAGCAGTGACCTCGCCGGGACAGATACGCAGTATTTT. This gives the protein CASSDLAGTDTQYF.

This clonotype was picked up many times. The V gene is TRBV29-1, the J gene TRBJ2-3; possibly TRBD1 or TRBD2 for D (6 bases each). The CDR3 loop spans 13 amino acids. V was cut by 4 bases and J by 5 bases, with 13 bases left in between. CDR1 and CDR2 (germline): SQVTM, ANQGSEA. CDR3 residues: CSVAPGAGDTQYF. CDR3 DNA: TGCAGCGTTGCCCCGGGGGCGGGAGATACGCAGTATTTT.

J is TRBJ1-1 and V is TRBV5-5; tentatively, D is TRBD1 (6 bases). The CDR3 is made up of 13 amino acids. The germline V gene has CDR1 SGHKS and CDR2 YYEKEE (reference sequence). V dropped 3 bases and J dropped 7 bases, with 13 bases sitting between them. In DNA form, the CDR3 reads TGTGCCAGCAGCTCACAGGGAGAGGGTGAAGCTTTCTTT. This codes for CASSSQGEGEAFF.

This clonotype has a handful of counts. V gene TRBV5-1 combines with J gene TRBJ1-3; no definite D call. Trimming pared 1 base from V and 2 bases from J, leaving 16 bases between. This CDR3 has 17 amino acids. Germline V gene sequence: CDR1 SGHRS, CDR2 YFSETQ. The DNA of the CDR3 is TGCGCCAGCAGCTTGACTGACAACACCCCGGCTGGAAACACCATATATTTT. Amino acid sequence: CASSLTDNTPAGNTIYF.

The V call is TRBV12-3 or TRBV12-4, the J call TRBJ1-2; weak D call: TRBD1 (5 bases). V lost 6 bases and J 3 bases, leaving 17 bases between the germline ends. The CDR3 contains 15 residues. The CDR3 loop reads CASSQRDGGDYGYTF. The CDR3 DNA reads TGTGCCAGCAGCCAGAGGGACGGGGGAGACTATGGCTACACCTTC.

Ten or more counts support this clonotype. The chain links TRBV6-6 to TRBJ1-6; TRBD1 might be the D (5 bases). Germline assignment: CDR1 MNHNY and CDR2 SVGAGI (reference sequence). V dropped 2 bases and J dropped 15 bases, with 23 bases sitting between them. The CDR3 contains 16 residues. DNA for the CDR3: TGTGCCAGCAGTTACATGGGGACTGATATAATTCAGGTCCTCCACTTT. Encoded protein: CASSYMGTDIIQVLHF.

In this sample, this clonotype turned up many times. The CDR3 region is CASSLRYPGSPLHF. In nucleotides, the CDR3 is TGTGCCAGCAGCCTCCGATATCCGGGATCACCCCTCCACTTT. V usage is TRBV3-1 and J usage is TRBJ1-6; D uncertain. V was cut by 4 bases and J by 10 bases, with 14 bases left in between. Per the germline V gene, CDR1 is LGHDT and CDR2 is YNNKEL (reference sequence). CDR3 length: 14 amino acids.

CDR3 residues: CSGGEDPVADTQYF. The CDR3 region has the DNA TGCAGTGGGGGTGAAGACCCCGTAGCAGATACGCAGTATTTT. The V call is TRBV20-1, the J call TRBJ2-3; the D is unclear. Germline-derived CDR1 and CDR2 are DFQATT and SNEGSKA (reference sequence). The germline V and J ends were trimmed by 7 bases and 4 bases, with 18 bases remaining between them. CDR3 length: 14 residues.

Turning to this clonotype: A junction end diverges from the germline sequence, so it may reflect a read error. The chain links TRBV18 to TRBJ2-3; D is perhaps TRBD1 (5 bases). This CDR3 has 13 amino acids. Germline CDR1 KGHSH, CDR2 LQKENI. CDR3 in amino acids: CASSGGVTDTRYF. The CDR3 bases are TGTGCCAGCTCGGGTGGGGTGACAGATACGCGGTATTTT.

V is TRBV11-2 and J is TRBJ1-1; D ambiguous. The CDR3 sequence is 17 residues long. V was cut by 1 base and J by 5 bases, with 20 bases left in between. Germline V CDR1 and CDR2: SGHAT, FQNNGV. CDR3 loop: CASSLVSRWSPQTEAFF. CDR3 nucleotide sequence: TGTGCCAGCAGCTTAGTCAGCAGATGGTCCCCGCAAACTGAAGCTTTCTTT.

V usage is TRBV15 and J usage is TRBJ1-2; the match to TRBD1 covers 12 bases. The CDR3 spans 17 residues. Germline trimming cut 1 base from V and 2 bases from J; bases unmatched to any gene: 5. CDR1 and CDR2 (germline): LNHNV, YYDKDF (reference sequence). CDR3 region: CATSRVPGQGANYGYTF. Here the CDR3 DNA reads TGTGCCACCAGCAGAGTTCCGGGACAGGGGGCGAACTATGGCTACACCTTC.

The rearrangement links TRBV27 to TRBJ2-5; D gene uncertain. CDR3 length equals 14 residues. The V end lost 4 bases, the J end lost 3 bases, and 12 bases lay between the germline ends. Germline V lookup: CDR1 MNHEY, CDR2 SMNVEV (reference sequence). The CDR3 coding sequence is TGTGCCAGCAGTTCGATTTACGGCGAAGAGACCCAGTACTTC. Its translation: CASSSIYGEETQYF.

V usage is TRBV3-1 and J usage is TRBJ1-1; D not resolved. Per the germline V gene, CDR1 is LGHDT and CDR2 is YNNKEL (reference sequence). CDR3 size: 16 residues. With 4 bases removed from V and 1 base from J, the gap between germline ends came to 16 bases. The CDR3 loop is CASSPRPRGGNTEAFF. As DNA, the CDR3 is TGTGCCAGCAGCCCAAGACCCCGGGGTGGGAACACTGAAGCTTTCTTT. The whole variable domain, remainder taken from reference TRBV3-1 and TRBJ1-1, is DTAVSQTPKYLVTQMGNDKSIKCEQNLGHDTMYWYKQDSKKFLKIMFSYNNKELIINETVPNRFSPKSPDKAHLNLHINSLELGDSAVYFCASSPRPRGGNTEAFFGQGTRLTVV.

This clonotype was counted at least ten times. In nucleotides, the CDR3 is TGTGCCAGCAGCATAGGACTAAACAATGAGCAGTTCTTC. The encoded protein is CASSIGLNNEQFF. This chain connects TRBV11-3 to TRBJ2-1; possibly TRBD2 for D (6 bases). The germline V gene encodes CDR1 SGHNT and CDR2 YENEEA. Deletions cut 5 bases from V and 5 bases from J, with 10 bases between. The CDR3 has 13 residues. The variable domain in full, with the rest retrieved from reference TRBV11-3 and TRBJ2-1, is EAGVVQSPRYKIIEKKQPVAFWCNPISGHNTLYWYLQNLGQGPELLIRYENEEAVDDSQLPKDRFSAERLKGVDSTLKIQPAELGDSAVYLCASSIGLNNEQFFGPGTRLTVL.